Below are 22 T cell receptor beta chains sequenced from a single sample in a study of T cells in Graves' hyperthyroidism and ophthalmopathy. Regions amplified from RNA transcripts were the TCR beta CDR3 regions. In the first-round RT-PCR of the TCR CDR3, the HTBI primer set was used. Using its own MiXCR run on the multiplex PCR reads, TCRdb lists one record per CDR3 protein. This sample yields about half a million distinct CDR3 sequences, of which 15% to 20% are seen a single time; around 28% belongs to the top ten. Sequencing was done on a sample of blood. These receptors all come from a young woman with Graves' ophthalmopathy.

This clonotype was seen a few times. CDR3 region: CASSHPSDTQYF. CDR3 sequence (DNA): TGTGCCAGCAGTCACCCGTCGGATACGCAGTATTTT. The chain carries TRBV6-2 or TRBV6-3 and TRBJ2-3, with D hard to call. V lost 5 bases and J lost 6, with 9 bases in between. Germline CDR1 and CDR2: MNHEY and SVGEGT. The CDR3 runs 12 residues.

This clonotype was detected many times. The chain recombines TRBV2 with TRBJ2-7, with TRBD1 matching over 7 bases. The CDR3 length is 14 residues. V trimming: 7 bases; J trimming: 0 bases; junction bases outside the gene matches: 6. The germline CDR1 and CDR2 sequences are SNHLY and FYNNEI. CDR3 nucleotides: TGTGCCAGCACCACTGGGACAGTCTCCTACGAGCAGTACTTC. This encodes CASTTGTVSYEQYF.

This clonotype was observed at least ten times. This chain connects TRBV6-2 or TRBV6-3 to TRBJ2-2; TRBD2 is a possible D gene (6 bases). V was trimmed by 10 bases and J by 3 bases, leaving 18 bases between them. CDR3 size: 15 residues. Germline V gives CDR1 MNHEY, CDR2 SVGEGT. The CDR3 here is CATWTGTGDTGELFF. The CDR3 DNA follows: TGTGCCACCTGGACCGGGACTGGCGACACCGGGGAGCTGTTTTTT.

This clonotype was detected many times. The chain's CDR3 is CASSYGGYYGYTF. CDR3 DNA: TGTGCCAGCAGTTACGGGGGATACTATGGCTACACCTTC. The V call is TRBV6-6, the J call TRBJ1-2, with D possibly being TRBD1 (5 bases). The germline V gene has CDR1 MNHNY and CDR2 SVGAGI (reference sequence). The germline V and J ends were trimmed by 2 bases and 3 bases, with 7 bases remaining between them. This CDR3 has 13 amino acids.

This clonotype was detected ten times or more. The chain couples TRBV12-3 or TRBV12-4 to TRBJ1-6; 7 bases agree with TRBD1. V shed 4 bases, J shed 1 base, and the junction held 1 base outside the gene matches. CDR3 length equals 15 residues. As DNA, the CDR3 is TGTGCCAGCAGTTCGGGACAGTCCTATAATTCACCCCTCCACTTT. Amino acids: CASSSGQSYNSPLHF.

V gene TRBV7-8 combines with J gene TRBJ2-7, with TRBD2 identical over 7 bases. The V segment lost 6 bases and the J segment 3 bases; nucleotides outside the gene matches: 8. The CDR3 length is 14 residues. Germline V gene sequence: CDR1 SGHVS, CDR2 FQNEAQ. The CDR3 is CASRGSASGYEQYF. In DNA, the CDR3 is TGTGCCAGCAGAGGATCTGCTAGCGGCTACGAGCAGTACTTC.

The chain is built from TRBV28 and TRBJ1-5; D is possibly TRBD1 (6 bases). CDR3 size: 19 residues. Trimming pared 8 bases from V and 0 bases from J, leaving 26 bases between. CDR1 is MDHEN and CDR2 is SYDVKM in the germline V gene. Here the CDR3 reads CASLRVPTFTGYSNQPQHF. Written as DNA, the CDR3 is TGTGCCAGCCTCCGGGTACCCACCTTTACAGGGTATAGCAATCAGCCCCAGCATTTT.

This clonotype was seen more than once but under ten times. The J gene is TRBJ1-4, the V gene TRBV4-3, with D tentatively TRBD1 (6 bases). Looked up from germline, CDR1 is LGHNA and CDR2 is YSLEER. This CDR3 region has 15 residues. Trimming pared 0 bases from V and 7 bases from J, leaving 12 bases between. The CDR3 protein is CASSQDVTGSEKLFF. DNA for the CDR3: TGCGCCAGCAGCCAAGATGTAACAGGGAGTGAAAAACTGTTTTTT.

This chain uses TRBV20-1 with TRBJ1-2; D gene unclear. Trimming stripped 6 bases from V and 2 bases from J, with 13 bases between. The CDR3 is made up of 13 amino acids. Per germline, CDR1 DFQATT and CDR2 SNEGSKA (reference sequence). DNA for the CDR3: TGCAGTGCAGAAACCGGGAGGAACTATGGCTACACCTTC. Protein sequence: CSAETGRNYGYTF.

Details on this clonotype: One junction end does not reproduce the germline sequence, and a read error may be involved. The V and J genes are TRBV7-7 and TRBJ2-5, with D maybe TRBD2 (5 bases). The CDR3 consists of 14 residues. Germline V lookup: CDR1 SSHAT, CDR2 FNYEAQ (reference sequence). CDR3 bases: TGTGCTAGCAGCTTGTATCCGGGAAAAGAGACCCAGTACTTC. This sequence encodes CASSLYPGKETQYF.

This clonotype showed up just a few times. CDR3 nucleotides: TGTGCCAGCAGTGACAGGGTCGGCCAGCCCCAGCATTTT. This translates into CASSDRVGQPQHF. The gene calls are TRBV2 and TRBJ1-5, with D possibly matching TRBD1 (5 bases). The germline CDR1 and CDR2 sequences are SNHLY and FYNNEI. V gave up 3 bases and J gave up 7 bases, with 10 bases separating them. This CDR3 contains 13 residues.

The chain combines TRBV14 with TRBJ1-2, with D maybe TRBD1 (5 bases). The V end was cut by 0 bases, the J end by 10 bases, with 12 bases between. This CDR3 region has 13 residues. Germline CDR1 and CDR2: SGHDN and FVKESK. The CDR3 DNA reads TGTGCCAGCAGCCAAGATCGGCAGGGCTCCTACACCTTC. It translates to CASSQDRQGSYTF.

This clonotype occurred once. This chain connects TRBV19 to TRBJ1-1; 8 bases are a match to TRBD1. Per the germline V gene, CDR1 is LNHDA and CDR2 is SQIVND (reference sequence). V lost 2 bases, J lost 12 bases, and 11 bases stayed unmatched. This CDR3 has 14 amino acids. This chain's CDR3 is CASSIPGQGLETFF. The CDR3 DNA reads TGTGCCAGTAGTATACCCGGACAGGGTCTGGAAACTTTCTTT.

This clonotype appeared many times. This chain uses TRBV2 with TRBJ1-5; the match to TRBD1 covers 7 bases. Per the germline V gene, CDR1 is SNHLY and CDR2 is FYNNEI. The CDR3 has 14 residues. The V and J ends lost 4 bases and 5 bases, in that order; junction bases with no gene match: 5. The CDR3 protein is CASSVGGGYQPQHF. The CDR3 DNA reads TGTGCCAGCAGTGTTGGAGGGGGCTATCAGCCCCAGCATTTT.

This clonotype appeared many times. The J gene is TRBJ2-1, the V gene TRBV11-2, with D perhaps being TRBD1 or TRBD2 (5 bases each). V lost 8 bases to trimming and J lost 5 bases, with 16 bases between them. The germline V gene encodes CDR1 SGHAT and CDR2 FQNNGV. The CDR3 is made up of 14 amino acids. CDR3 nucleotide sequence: TGTGCCAGCGCACAACGGGGCAACCACAATGAGCAGTTCTTC. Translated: CASAQRGNHNEQFF.

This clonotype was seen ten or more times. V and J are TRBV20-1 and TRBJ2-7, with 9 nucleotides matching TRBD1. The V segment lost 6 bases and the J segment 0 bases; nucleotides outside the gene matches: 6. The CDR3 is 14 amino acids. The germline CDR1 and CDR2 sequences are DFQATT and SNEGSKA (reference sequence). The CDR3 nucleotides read TGCAGTGCCCTAGCGACAGGGGGCTCCTACGAGCAGTACTTC. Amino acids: CSALATGGSYEQYF.

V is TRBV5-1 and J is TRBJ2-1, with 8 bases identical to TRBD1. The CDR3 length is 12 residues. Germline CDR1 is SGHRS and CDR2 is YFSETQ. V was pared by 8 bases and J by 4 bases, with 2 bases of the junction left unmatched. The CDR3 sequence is CASQGAYNEQFF. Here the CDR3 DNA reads TGCGCCAGTCAGGGGGCATACAATGAGCAGTTCTTC.

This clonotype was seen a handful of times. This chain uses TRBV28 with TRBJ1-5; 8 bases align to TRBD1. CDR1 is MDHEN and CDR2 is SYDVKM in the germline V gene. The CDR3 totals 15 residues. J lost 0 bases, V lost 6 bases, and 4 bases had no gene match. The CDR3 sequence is CASSFTGGSNQPQHF. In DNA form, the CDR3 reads TGTGCCAGCAGCTTTACAGGGGGTAGCAATCAGCCCCAGCATTTT.

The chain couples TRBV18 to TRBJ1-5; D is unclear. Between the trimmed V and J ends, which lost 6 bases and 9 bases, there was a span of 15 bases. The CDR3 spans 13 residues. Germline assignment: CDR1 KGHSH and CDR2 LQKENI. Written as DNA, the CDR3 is TGTGCCAGCTCTATGGTAAGGGCGGGGCCCCAGCATTTT. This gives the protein CASSMVRAGPQHF.

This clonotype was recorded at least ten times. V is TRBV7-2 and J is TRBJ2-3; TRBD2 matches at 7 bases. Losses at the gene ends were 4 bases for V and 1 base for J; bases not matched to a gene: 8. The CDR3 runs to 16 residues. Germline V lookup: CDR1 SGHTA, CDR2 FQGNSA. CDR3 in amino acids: CASSSKRERGTDTQYF. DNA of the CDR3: TGTGCCAGCAGCTCTAAGCGGGAACGGGGCACAGATACGCAGTATTTT.

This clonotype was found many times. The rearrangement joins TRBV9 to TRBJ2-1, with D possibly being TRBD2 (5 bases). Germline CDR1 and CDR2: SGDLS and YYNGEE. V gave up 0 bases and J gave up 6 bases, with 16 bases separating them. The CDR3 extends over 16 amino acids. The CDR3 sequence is CASSVGERLKSNEQFF. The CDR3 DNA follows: TGTGCCAGCAGCGTAGGGGAGCGGTTGAAGAGCAATGAGCAGTTCTTC.

The CDR3 loop reads CASSLQVMTSTDTQYF. The CDR3 nucleotides are TGTGCCAGCAGCTTGCAGGTCATGACTAGCACAGATACGCAGTATTTT. The chain carries TRBV5-6 and TRBJ2-3, with D hard to call. V gave up 1 base and J gave up 0 bases, with 12 bases separating them. The germline CDR1 and CDR2 sequences are SGHDT and YYEEEE. CDR3 size: 16 residues.